The entry that follows covers one T cell receptor (beta chain) sequence. What antigen it recognizes has not been identified. No base qualities exist here, and no much larger clone lies one base off it. CDR1 is given as MNHEY and CDR2 as SVGAGI, both from the germline V gene. Trimming accounts for 5 bases at V and 10 bases at J, while the number of junction bases matched to no gene is 4. Including the terminal cysteine and phenylalanine, the CDR3 comprises 11 residues. Of the read, only the CDR3 DNA is kept; its 33 bases are in frame from base 1. The data derive from a study of blood T cell repertoires in COVID-19 (dated by TCRdb to 2020 to 2021). Broadly, across the study: Samples covering the acute and convalescent phases of COVID-19 were provided by collaborators in the United States, Italy and Spain. The prospective study material was composed of cDNA or gDNA derived from T cells, B-cell-depleted T cells, or PBMCs. Subjects who had been exposed to COVID-19, were actively infected with it, or had recovered from it provided the deeply sampled blood TCRbeta repertoires that made up the dataset. The repertoires were released in a freely available public database meant as a resource for research on the immune response to SARS-CoV-2. The samples were drawn from two sources: the first 160 participants of the ongoing ImmuneRACE study, and some 1,300 subjects contributed by 6 global collaborators. Sample metadata almost always included a de-identified subject ID, COVID-19 status, age in years and sex. HLA class I and class II types, where available, came from metadata supplied by the sample provider rather than from assay-based typing. Points the paper makes about the study in general: The quantity of clinical and demographic metadata differed by source and by participant and was supplied without curation.

TCRbeta CDR3 regions were amplified from genomic DNA by means of the immunoSEQ Assay, a bias-controlled multiplex PCR. Per the original workflow: Within the assay, amplification of reference gene primers was used to estimate how many nucleated cells each sample contained. Sequence reads were collapsed and filtered to measure the absolute abundance of every unique TCRbeta CDR3 rearrangement. For each sample, productive Simpson clonality was calculated as the square root of Simpson's diversity index across productive rearrangements. This is the immuneACCESS table as TCRdb keeps it, with only in-frame sequences that have V and J called. A part of the clones is gone; compared with another copy, unresolved V genes explain less than half, and the rest is unexplained. V, J and clone size derive from that table, while D and trimming were established from the DNA sequence. Recorded for this sample are tens of thousands of clones; less than 85% of them occurred a single time. The ten top clones hold about 19% of the sample.

Whole blood was collected in K2EDTA tubes by collaborating institutions according to the institutions' own protocols. For TCRbeta analysis, collaborators shipped samples in one of three forms: frozen whole blood, isolated PBMCs, or DNA extracted from either of those sample types. The sequence derives from a woman older than 75 with acute or convalescent COVID-19. The sequenced sample consisted of peripheral blood. Recombination connected TRBV6-5 to TRBJ1-2, with TRBD1 matching 7 junction bases. The CDR3 protein: CASSQGVVYTF. DNA sequence: TGTGCCAGCAGTCAGGGGGTTGTCTACACCTTC.